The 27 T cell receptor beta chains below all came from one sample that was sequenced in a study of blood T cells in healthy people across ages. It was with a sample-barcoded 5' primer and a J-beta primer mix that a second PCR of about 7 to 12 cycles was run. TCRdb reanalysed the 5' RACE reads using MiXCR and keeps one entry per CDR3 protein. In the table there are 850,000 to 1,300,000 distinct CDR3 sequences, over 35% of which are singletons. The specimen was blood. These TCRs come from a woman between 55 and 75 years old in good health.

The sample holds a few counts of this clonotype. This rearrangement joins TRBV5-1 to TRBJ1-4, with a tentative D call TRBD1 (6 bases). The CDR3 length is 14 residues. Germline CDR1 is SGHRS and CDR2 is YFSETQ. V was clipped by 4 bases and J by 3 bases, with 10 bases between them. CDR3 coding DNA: TGCGCCAGCAGCGACAGGAAATCTAATGAAAAACTGTTTTTT. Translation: CASSDRKSNEKLFF.

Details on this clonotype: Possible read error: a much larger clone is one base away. CDR3 residues: CAIQGFGTNVLTF. The CDR3, as DNA: TGTGCCATCCAGGGTTTCGGGACCAACGTCCTGACTTTC. The chain links TRBV10-3 to TRBJ2-6; D tentatively fits TRBD1 or TRBD2 (5 bases each). Looked up from germline, CDR1 is ENHRY and CDR2 is SYGVKD. V was pared by 8 bases and J by 8 bases, with 13 bases between. CDR3 size: 13 residues.

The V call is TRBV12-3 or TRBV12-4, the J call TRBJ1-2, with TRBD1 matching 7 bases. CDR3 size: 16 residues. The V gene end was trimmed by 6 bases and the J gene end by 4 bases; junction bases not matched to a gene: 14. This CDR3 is CASRARTGEGGYGYTF. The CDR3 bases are TGTGCCAGCAGAGCTAGAACAGGGGAAGGAGGCTATGGCTACACCTTC.

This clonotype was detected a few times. CDR3 sequence reads: CASSARRSYEQYF. As DNA, the CDR3 is TGTGCCAGCAGTGCCCGGAGGAGCTACGAGCAGTACTTC. The chain links TRBV7-2 to TRBJ2-7; D possibly corresponds to TRBD2 (5 bases). Trimming removed 6 bases from V and 3 bases from J, with 12 bases in between. The CDR3 is 13 residues long. Germline assignment: CDR1 SGHTA and CDR2 FQGNSA.

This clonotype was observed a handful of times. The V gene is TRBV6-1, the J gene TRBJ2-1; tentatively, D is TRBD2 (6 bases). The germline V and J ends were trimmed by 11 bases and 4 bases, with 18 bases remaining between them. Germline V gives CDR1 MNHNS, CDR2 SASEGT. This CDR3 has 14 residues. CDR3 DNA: TGTGCCTCGATGAGGGCAGGGAGGTACAATGAGCAGTTCTTC. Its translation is CASMRAGRYNEQFF.

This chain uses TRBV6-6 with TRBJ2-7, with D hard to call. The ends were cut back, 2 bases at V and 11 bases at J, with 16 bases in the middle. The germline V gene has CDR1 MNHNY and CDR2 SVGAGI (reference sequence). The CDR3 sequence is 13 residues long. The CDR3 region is CASSYNPENIEYF. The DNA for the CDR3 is TGTGCCAGCAGTTACAACCCTGAAAACATTGAGTACTTC.

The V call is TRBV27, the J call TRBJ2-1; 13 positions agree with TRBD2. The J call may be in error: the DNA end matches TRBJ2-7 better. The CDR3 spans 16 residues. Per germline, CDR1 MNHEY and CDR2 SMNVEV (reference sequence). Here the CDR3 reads CATTSGTSGINYEQYF. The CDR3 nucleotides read TGTGCCACCACATCCGGGACTAGCGGGATTAATTACGAGCAGTACTTC.

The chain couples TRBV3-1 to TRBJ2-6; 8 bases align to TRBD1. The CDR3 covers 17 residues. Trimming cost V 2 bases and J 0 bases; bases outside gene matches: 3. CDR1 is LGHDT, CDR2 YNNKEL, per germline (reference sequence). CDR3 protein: CASSQNTGGSGANVLTF. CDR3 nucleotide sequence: TGTGCCAGCAGCCAAAATACAGGGGGCTCTGGGGCCAACGTCCTGACTTTC.

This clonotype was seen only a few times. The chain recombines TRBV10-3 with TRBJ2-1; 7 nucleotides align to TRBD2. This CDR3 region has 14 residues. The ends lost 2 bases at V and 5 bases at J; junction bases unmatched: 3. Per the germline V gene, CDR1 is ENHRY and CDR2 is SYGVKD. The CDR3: CAISEGGGNNEQFF. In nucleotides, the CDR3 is TGTGCCATCAGTGAGGGGGGAGGGAACAATGAGCAGTTCTTC.

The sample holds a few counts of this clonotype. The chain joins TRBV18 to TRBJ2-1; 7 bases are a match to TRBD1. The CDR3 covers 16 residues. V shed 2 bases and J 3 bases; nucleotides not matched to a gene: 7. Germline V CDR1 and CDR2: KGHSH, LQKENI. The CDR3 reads CASSPTTGVVYNEQFF. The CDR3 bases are TGTGCCAGCTCACCAACTACAGGGGTCGTCTACAATGAGCAGTTCTTC. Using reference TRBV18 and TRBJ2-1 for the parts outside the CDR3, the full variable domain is NAGVMQNPRHLVRRRGQEARLRCSPMKGHSHVYWYRQLPEEGLKFMVYLQKENIIDESGMPKERFSAEFPKEGPSILRIQQVVRGDSAAYFCASSPTTGVVYNEQFFGPGTRLTVL.

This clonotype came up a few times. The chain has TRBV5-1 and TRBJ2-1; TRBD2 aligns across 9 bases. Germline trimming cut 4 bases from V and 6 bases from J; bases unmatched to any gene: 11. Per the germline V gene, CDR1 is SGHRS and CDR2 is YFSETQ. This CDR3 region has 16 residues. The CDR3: CASSTIAGAWANEQFF. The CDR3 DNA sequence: TGCGCCAGCAGCACAATAGCGGGAGCGTGGGCCAATGAGCAGTTCTTC.

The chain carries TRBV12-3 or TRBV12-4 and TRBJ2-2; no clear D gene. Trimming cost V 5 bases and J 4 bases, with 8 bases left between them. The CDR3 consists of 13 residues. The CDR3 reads CASSPRATGELFF. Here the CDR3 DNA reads TGTGCCAGCAGTCCTCGGGCCACCGGGGAGCTGTTTTTT.

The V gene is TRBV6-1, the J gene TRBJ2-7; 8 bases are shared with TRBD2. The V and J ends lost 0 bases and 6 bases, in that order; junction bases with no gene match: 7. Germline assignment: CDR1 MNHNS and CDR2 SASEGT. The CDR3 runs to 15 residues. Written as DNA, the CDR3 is TGTGCCAGCAGTGAAGCGCTTCGGACTAGCCGCGAGCAGTACTTC. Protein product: CASSEALRTSREQYF.

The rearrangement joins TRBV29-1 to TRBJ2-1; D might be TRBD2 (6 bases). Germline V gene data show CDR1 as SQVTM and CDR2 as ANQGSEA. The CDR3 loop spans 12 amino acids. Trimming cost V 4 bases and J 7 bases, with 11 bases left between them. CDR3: CSVVAGRNEQFF. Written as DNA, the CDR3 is TGCAGCGTTGTTGCAGGGAGGAATGAGCAGTTCTTC.

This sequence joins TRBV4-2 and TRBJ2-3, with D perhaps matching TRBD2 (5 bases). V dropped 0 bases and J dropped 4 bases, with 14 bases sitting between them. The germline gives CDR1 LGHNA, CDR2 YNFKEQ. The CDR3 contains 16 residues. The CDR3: CASSQDQGLAADTQYF. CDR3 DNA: TGTGCCAGCAGCCAAGATCAAGGGCTAGCAGCAGATACGCAGTATTTT.

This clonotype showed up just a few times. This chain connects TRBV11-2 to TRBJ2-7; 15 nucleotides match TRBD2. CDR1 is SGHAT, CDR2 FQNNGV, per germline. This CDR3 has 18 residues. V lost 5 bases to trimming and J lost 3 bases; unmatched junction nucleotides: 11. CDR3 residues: CASSLPGLAGGVSYEQYF. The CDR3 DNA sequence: TGTGCCAGCAGCCTCCCGGGACTAGCGGGAGGTGTGAGCTACGAGCAGTACTTC.

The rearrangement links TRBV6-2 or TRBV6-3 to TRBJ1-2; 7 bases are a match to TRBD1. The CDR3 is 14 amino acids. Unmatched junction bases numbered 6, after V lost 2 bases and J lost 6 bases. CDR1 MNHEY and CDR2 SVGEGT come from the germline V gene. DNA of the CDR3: TGTGCCAGCAGTTACCGACAGGGCTTGGATGGCTACACCTTC. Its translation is CASSYRQGLDGYTF.

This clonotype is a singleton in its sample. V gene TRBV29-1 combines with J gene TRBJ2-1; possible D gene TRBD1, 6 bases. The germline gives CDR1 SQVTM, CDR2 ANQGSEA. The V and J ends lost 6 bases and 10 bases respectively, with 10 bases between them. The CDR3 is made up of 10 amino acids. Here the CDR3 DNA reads TGCAGCGTCGGGACACAAGAGCAGTTCTTC. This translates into CSVGTQEQFF.

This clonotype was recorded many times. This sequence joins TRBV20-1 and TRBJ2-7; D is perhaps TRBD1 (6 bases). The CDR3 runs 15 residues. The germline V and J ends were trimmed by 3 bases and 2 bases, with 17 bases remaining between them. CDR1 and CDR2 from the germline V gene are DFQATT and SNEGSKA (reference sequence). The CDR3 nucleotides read TGCAGTGCTAGTAGGTCGTGGCAGGGGCCCTACGAGCAGTACTTC. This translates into CSASRSWQGPYEQYF.

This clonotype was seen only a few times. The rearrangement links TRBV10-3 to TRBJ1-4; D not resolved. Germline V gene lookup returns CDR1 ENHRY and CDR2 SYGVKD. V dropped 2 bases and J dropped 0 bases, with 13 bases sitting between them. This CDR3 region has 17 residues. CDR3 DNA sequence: TGTGCCATCAGTGAGCCCGCGACCCAGGCAACTAATGAAAAACTGTTTTTT. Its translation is CAISEPATQATNEKLFF.

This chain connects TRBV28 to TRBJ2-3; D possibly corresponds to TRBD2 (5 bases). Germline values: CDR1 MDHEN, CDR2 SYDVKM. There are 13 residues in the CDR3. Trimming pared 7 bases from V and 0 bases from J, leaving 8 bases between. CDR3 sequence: CASIEGSTDTQYF. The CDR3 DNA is TGTGCCAGCATAGAGGGAAGCACAGATACGCAGTATTTT.

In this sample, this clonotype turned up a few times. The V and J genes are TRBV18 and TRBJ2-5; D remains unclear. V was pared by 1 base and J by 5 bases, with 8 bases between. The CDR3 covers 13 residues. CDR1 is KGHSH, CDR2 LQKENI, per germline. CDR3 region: CASSPLMGETQYF. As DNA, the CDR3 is TGTGCCAGCTCACCACTAATGGGGGAGACCCAGTACTTC.

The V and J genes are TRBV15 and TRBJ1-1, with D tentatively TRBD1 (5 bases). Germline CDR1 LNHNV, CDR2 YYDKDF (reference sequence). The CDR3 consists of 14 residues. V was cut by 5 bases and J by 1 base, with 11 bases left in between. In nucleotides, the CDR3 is TGTGCCACCAGCGATCCGGGGGGGAACACTGAAGCTTTCTTT. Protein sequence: CATSDPGGNTEAFF.

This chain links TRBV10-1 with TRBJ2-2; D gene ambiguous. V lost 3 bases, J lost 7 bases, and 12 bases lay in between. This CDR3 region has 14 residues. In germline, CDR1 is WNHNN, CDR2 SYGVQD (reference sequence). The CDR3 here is CASSDTVAGGELFF. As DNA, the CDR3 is TGCGCCAGCAGTGATACTGTGGCTGGCGGGGAGCTGTTTTTT.

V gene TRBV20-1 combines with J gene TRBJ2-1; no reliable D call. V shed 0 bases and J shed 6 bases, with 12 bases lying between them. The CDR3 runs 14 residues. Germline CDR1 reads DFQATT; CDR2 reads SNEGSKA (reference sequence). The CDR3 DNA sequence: TGCAGTGCTAGAGATTTACAGAAAATCAATGAGCAGTTCTTC. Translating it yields CSARDLQKINEQFF.

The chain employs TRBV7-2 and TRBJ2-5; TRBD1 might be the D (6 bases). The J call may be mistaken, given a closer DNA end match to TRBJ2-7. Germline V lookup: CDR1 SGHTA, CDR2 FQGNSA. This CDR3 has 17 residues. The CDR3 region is CASSLVPFRGPSYEQYF. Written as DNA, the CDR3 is TGTGCCAGCAGCTTAGTTCCGTTCAGGGGCCCCTCCTACGAGCAGTACTTC.

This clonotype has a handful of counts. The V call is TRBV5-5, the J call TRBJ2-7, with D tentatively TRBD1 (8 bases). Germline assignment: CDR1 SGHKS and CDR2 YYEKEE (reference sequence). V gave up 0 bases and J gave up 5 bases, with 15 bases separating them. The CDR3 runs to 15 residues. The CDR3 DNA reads TGTGCCAGCAGCTTGGACAGGGGGGGTCGCGACGAGCAGTACTTC. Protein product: CASSLDRGGRDEQYF.